Listed below are T cell receptor beta chains from one sample, sequenced in a study of beta chain features in type 1 diabetes. Measured with immunoSEQ multiplex PCR; TCRdb has only the in-frame clones, and not every one. The table has under 850,000 clones, 10% to 15% seen once. The sequencing input was naive CD4+ T cells from blood. The source is a man between 18 and 35 years old with type 1 diabetes. Both conserved end residues are part of each CDR3. A D gene is named only where the DNA matches it firmly. A clone size is listed for some rows: how often the clone was seen (once, few, many), or a class if it is expanded.

d_call: .; j_call: TRBJ1-1; clone_size: .; v_call: TRBV29-1; cdr3_aa: CSVRGVSEAFF; cdr3_nt: TGCAGCGTGAGGGGAGTATCTGAAGCTTTCTTT
d_call: .; j_call: TRBJ1-1; clone_size: .; v_call: TRBV2; cdr3_aa: CASSELQANTEAFF; cdr3_nt: TGTGCCAGCAGTGAGTTACAGGCGAACACTGAAGCTTTCTTT
d_call: TRBD1; j_call: TRBJ1-2; clone_size: .; v_call: TRBV28; cdr3_aa: CASSPGGNYGYTF; cdr3_nt: TGTGCCAGCAGCCCAGGGGGGAACTATGGCTACACCTTC
d_call: .; j_call: TRBJ1-2; clone_size: .; v_call: TRBV4-1; cdr3_aa: CASSQDRGGGGYTF; cdr3_nt: TGCGCCAGCAGCCAAGATAGAGGGGGAGGAGGCTACACCTTC
d_call: TRBD1; j_call: TRBJ1-6; clone_size: .; v_call: TRBV5-6; cdr3_aa: CASSLGQGGSPLHF; cdr3_nt: TGTGCCAGCAGCTTGGGACAGGGCGGTTCACCCCTCCACTTT
d_call: .; j_call: TRBJ2-7; clone_size: few; v_call: TRBV30; cdr3_aa: CAWRAGRHGEQYF; cdr3_nt: TGTGCCTGGAGGGCAGGGCGGCACGGCGAGCAGTACTTC
d_call: TRBD1; j_call: TRBJ2-2; clone_size: .; v_call: TRBV29-1; cdr3_aa: CSVSGTGTGELFF; cdr3_nt: TGCAGCGTTTCAGGGACAGGCACCGGGGAGCTGTTTTTT
d_call: TRBD1; j_call: TRBJ2-7; clone_size: .; v_call: TRBV6-6; cdr3_aa: CASSYLQGAGEQYF; cdr3_nt: TGTGCCAGCAGTTACCTCCAGGGGGCCGGGGAGCAGTACTTC
d_call: TRBD2; j_call: TRBJ2-5; clone_size: .; v_call: TRBV2; cdr3_aa: CASTSIAGGEETQYF; cdr3_nt: TGTGCCAGCACTTCGATAGCGGGGGGCGAAGAGACCCAGTACTTC
d_call: .; j_call: TRBJ1-5; clone_size: few; v_call: TRBV4-2; cdr3_aa: CASSQDRSGFTPQHF; cdr3_nt: TGTGCCAGCAGCCAAGACAGGAGTGGCTTTACGCCCCAGCATTTT
d_call: .; j_call: TRBJ2-3; clone_size: few; v_call: TRBV2; cdr3_aa: CASSGTPGPDTQYF; cdr3_nt: TGTGCCAGCAGTGGGACTCCGGGCCCAGATACGCAGTATTTT
d_call: .; j_call: TRBJ2-7; clone_size: .; v_call: TRBV4-1; cdr3_aa: CASSQDDTGPGIYEQYF; cdr3_nt: TGCGCCAGCAGCCAAGATGATACAGGACCCGGGATCTACGAGCAGTACTTC
d_call: .; j_call: TRBJ2-2; clone_size: few; v_call: TRBV6-6; cdr3_aa: CASIWGRTNTGELFF; cdr3_nt: TGTGCCAGCATTTGGGGCAGGACGAACACCGGGGAGCTGTTTTTT
d_call: .; j_call: TRBJ2-7; clone_size: few; v_call: TRBV7-9; cdr3_aa: CASSPGHEQYF; cdr3_nt: TGTGCCAGCAGCCCCGGCCACGAGCAGTACTTC
d_call: TRBD1; j_call: TRBJ2-1; clone_size: few; v_call: TRBV28; cdr3_aa: CATQGQGGPNEQFF; cdr3_nt: TGTGCCACCCAGGGACAGGGAGGCCCCAATGAGCAGTTCTTC
d_call: .; j_call: TRBJ1-2; clone_size: few; v_call: TRBV2; cdr3_aa: CASSESPGGYTF; cdr3_nt: TGTGCCAGCAGTGAATCCCCGGGTGGCTACACCTTC
d_call: .; j_call: TRBJ1-5; clone_size: .; v_call: TRBV15; cdr3_aa: CATSRDQGEGQPQHF; cdr3_nt: TGTGCCACCAGCAGAGATCAGGGAGAGGGGCAGCCCCAGCATTTT
d_call: TRBD1; j_call: TRBJ2-5; clone_size: .; v_call: TRBV18; cdr3_aa: CASSPRTGPSETQYF; cdr3_nt: TGTGCCAGCTCACCCCGGACAGGGCCTAGCGAGACCCAGTACTTC
d_call: .; j_call: TRBJ1-1; clone_size: .; v_call: TRBV7-2; cdr3_aa: CASSLARAIGEAEAFF; cdr3_nt: TGTGCCAGCAGCTTAGCGAGAGCTATCGGAGAGGCTGAAGCTTTCTTT
d_call: TRBD2; j_call: TRBJ2-1; clone_size: .; v_call: TRBV19; cdr3_aa: CASTTEPPLAGGLYNEQFF; cdr3_nt: TGTGCCAGTACTACCGAACCCCCGCTAGCGGGGGGGTTGTACAATGAGCAGTTCTTC
d_call: TRBD1; j_call: TRBJ1-2; clone_size: .; v_call: TRBV9; cdr3_aa: CASSLRTGSDGYTF; cdr3_nt: TGTGCCAGCAGCCTCAGGACAGGGTCGGATGGCTACACCTTC
d_call: .; j_call: TRBJ1-5; clone_size: few; v_call: TRBV4-1; cdr3_aa: CASSQLLDNQPQHF; cdr3_nt: TGCGCCAGCAGCCAACTCTTAGACAATCAGCCCCAGCATTTT
d_call: .; j_call: TRBJ2-5; clone_size: few; v_call: TRBV9; cdr3_aa: CASSALGQQETQYF; cdr3_nt: TGTGCCAGCAGCGCGCTGGGGCAGCAAGAGACCCAGTACTTC
d_call: .; j_call: TRBJ2-5; clone_size: .; v_call: TRBV7-9; cdr3_aa: CASLRGGGQGTQYF; cdr3_nt: TGTGCCAGCCTTCGGGGTGGCGGGCAGGGGACCCAGTACTTC
d_call: TRBD2; j_call: TRBJ2-3; clone_size: .; v_call: TRBV28; cdr3_aa: CASLYGGSMDTQYF; cdr3_nt: TGTGCCAGCCTTTATGGCGGGAGCATGGATACGCAGTATTTT
d_call: .; j_call: TRBJ2-5; clone_size: .; v_call: TRBV7-9; cdr3_aa: CASSFQGRGYQETQYF; cdr3_nt: TGTGCCAGCAGCTTCCAGGGGCGGGGGTACCAAGAGACCCAGTACTTC
d_call: TRBD1; j_call: TRBJ1-1; clone_size: .; v_call: TRBV5-1; cdr3_aa: CASSQGTGWNTEAFF; cdr3_nt: TGCGCCAGCAGCCAAGGGACAGGGTGGAACACTGAAGCTTTCTTT
d_call: TRBD1; j_call: TRBJ1-2; clone_size: few; v_call: TRBV30; cdr3_aa: CAWSGGGTGSGGYTF; cdr3_nt: TGTGCCTGGAGTGGGGGTGGGACAGGCTCAGGTGGCTACACCTTC
d_call: .; j_call: TRBJ1-6; clone_size: .; v_call: TRBV6-5; cdr3_aa: CASSKSHSPLHF; cdr3_nt: TGTGCCAGCAGCAAATCCCATTCACCCCTCCACTTT
d_call: .; j_call: TRBJ1-3; clone_size: few; v_call: TRBV30; cdr3_aa: CAWSVQGSGNTIYF; cdr3_nt: TGTGCCTGGAGTGTACAGGGCTCTGGAAACACCATATATTTT
d_call: TRBD2; j_call: TRBJ2-1; clone_size: few; v_call: TRBV28; cdr3_aa: CAAGRSGSLNDEQFF; cdr3_nt: TGTGCCGCCGGGAGGTCTGGGAGCTTGAACGATGAGCAGTTCTTC
d_call: .; j_call: TRBJ1-6; clone_size: .; v_call: TRBV27; cdr3_aa: CASSLGTGPRQAPLHF; cdr3_nt: TGTGCCAGCAGTTTGGGCACCGGCCCTCGGCAGGCACCCCTCCACTTT
d_call: TRBD1; j_call: TRBJ1-5; clone_size: .; v_call: TRBV7-9; cdr3_aa: CASSSGTVNQPQHF; cdr3_nt: TGTGCCAGCAGCTCAGGGACAGTAAATCAGCCCCAGCATTTT
d_call: .; j_call: TRBJ2-6; clone_size: few; v_call: TRBV4-1; cdr3_aa: CASSNSFTGGANVLTF; cdr3_nt: TGCGCCAGCAGCAACTCCTTTACGGGAGGGGCCAACGTCCTGACTTTC
d_call: .; j_call: TRBJ1-6; clone_size: .; v_call: TRBV7-9; cdr3_aa: CASSLDDSPLHF; cdr3_nt: TGTGCCAGCAGCCTGGATGATTCACCCCTCCACTTT
d_call: .; j_call: TRBJ2-7; clone_size: .; v_call: TRBV6-5; cdr3_aa: CASSYPPQGGVYEQYF; cdr3_nt: TGTGCCAGCAGTTACCCCCCCCAGGGGGGCGTCTACGAGCAGTACTTC
d_call: TRBD1; j_call: TRBJ1-2; clone_size: few; v_call: TRBV9; cdr3_aa: CASSVVGTATYGYTF; cdr3_nt: TGTGCCAGCAGCGTAGTTGGGACAGCAACCTATGGCTACACCTTC
d_call: TRBD1; j_call: TRBJ2-1; clone_size: few; v_call: TRBV6-1; cdr3_aa: CASSRTGTVDEQFF; cdr3_nt: TGTGCCAGCAGTCGTACTGGGACAGTGGATGAGCAGTTCTTC
d_call: TRBD1; j_call: TRBJ2-5; clone_size: few; v_call: TRBV30; cdr3_aa: CACGTAQETQYF; cdr3_nt: TGTGCCTGCGGGACAGCTCAAGAGACCCAGTACTTC
d_call: .; j_call: TRBJ1-3; clone_size: .; v_call: TRBV5-4; cdr3_aa: CASSSQGNSGNTIYF; cdr3_nt: TGTGCCAGCAGCTCCCAGGGGAACTCTGGAAACACCATATATTTT
d_call: TRBD2; j_call: TRBJ2-1; clone_size: .; v_call: TRBV30; cdr3_aa: CAWILAGSSGSYNEQFF; cdr3_nt: TGTGCCTGGATACTAGCGGGGTCCTCGGGCTCCTACAATGAGCAGTTCTTC
d_call: .; j_call: TRBJ1-6; clone_size: .; v_call: TRBV9; cdr3_aa: CASSGSDNSPLHF; cdr3_nt: TGTGCCAGCAGCGGCAGCGATAATTCACCCCTCCACTTT
d_call: .; j_call: TRBJ2-6; clone_size: .; v_call: TRBV4-2; cdr3_aa: CASSVQMAGANVLTF; cdr3_nt: TGTGCCAGCAGCGTCCAGATGGCTGGGGCCAACGTCCTGACTTTC
d_call: .; j_call: TRBJ1-5; clone_size: .; v_call: TRBV6-6; cdr3_aa: CASSFTGSGQPQHF; cdr3_nt: TGTGCCAGCAGTTTCACAGGGTCGGGGCAGCCCCAGCATTTT
d_call: .; j_call: TRBJ2-7; clone_size: .; v_call: TRBV5-1; cdr3_aa: CASSFLRIEEEQYF; cdr3_nt: TGCGCCAGCAGCTTTCTGAGGATAGAAGAGGAGCAGTACTTC
d_call: TRBD2; j_call: TRBJ2-3; clone_size: few; v_call: TRBV5-1; cdr3_aa: CASSPSGEADTQYF; cdr3_nt: TGCGCCAGCAGCCCCAGCGGGGAAGCAGATACGCAGTATTTT
d_call: .; j_call: TRBJ2-1; clone_size: .; v_call: TRBV5-6; cdr3_aa: CASSLGGQGRSYNEQFF; cdr3_nt: TGTGCCAGCAGCTTGGGAGGGCAGGGGCGGTCCTACAATGAGCAGTTCTTC
d_call: TRBD1; j_call: TRBJ1-1; clone_size: .; v_call: TRBV27; cdr3_aa: CASRPGQGYTEAFF; cdr3_nt: TGTGCCAGCAGACCGGGACAGGGGTACACTGAAGCTTTCTTT
d_call: .; j_call: TRBJ1-1; clone_size: .; v_call: TRBV5-1; cdr3_aa: CASRYSSTGEAFF; cdr3_nt: TGCGCCAGCAGGTACAGCTCCACAGGTGAAGCTTTCTTT
d_call: .; j_call: TRBJ2-6; clone_size: .; v_call: TRBV5-1; cdr3_aa: CASSLSSVASGANVLTF; cdr3_nt: TGCGCCAGCAGCTTATCTTCGGTTGCCTCTGGGGCCAACGTCCTGACTTTC
d_call: .; j_call: TRBJ2-7; clone_size: few; v_call: TRBV10-1; cdr3_aa: CASRPDGTYEQYF; cdr3_nt: TGCGCCAGCAGACCAGACGGTACCTACGAGCAGTACTTC
d_call: .; j_call: TRBJ2-5; clone_size: few; v_call: TRBV29-1; cdr3_aa: CSVLGASLSPETQYF; cdr3_nt: TGCAGCGTCCTGGGAGCTTCGCTATCTCCGGAGACCCAGTACTTC
d_call: TRBD2; j_call: TRBJ2-7; clone_size: few; v_call: TRBV7-2; cdr3_aa: CASSLAGLGPYEQYF; cdr3_nt: TGTGCCAGCAGCTTAGCTGGACTAGGCCCCTACGAGCAGTACTTC
d_call: .; j_call: TRBJ1-2; clone_size: .; v_call: TRBV29-1; cdr3_aa: CSVQSSGVGTANYGYTF; cdr3_nt: TGCAGCGTCCAAAGTTCCGGGGTCGGCACGGCTAACTATGGCTACACCTTC
d_call: .; j_call: TRBJ1-4; clone_size: few; v_call: TRBV18; cdr3_aa: CASSPMDEKLFF; cdr3_nt: TGTGCCAGCTCACCAATGGATGAAAAACTGTTTTTT
d_call: .; j_call: TRBJ1-6; clone_size: few; v_call: TRBV2; cdr3_aa: CASSGGAPNSPLHF; cdr3_nt: TGTGCCAGCAGTGGGGGGGCCCCCAATTCACCCCTCCACTTT
d_call: .; j_call: TRBJ1-1; clone_size: .; v_call: TRBV19; cdr3_aa: CASSPWTENTEAFF; cdr3_nt: TGTGCCAGTAGTCCGTGGACAGAGAACACTGAAGCTTTCTTT
d_call: .; j_call: TRBJ2-7; clone_size: .; v_call: TRBV11-2; cdr3_aa: CASRRPWGSHSSYEQYF; cdr3_nt: TGTGCCAGCAGGAGGCCGTGGGGCTCCCATAGCTCCTACGAGCAGTACTTC
d_call: .; j_call: TRBJ2-5; clone_size: few; v_call: TRBV1; cdr3_aa: CTSSQDRAAGEVETQYF; cdr3_nt: TGCACCAGCAGCCAAGATCGTGCAGCGGGGGAGGTGGAGACCCAGTACTTC
d_call: .; j_call: TRBJ2-5; clone_size: few; v_call: TRBV2; cdr3_aa: CASSEVIGGPVQETQYF; cdr3_nt: TGTGCCAGCAGTGAAGTTATAGGGGGTCCCGTGCAAGAGACCCAGTACTTC